This T cell receptor beta chain appears in the sequencing data of a study of T cell responses to AZD1222 COVID-19 vaccine. Libraries were prepared by immunoSEQ multiplex PCR; TCRdb keeps only in-frame clonotypes and omits some of them. The sample has about 60,000 clones; about 88% are singletons. The V end was cut by 1 base, the J end by 8 bases, with 2 bases between. The length of the CDR3 is 10 residues. Looked up from germline, CDR1 is MNHNS and CDR2 is SASEGT. The chain links TRBV6-1 to TRBJ1-2; no clear D. The sequences come from peripheral blood, collected 28 days after the second AZD1222 dose. This clonotype originated in an adult who received the AZD1222 COVID-19 vaccine. The CDR3: CASSEEGYTF. The CDR3 DNA reads as TGTGCCAGCAGTGAAGAGGGCTACACCTTC.